The clone carrying this T cell receptor beta chain has a handful of counts. What it recognizes is unknown. Trimming removed 5 bases from V and 10 bases from J, with 12 bases in between. Per the germline V gene, CDR1 is MNHNS and CDR2 is SASEGT. The CDR3 is 12 amino acids. RNA transcripts were the template for amplifying TCR beta CDR3 regions. When the TCR CDR3 underwent first-round RT-PCR, the HTBI primer set was used. TCRdb fed the multiplex PCR reads into MiXCR, producing one record per CDR3 protein. The table includes around 690,000 distinct CDR3 sequences, 15% to 20% detected once. Patients counted as stable if ophthalmopathy did not develop within 18 months. Newly diagnosed hyperthyroidism patients aged 18 to 65 years had disease lasting under 2 months. Diagnosis rested on symptoms, serum thyroxine and TRAb, thyroid ultrasound, and orbital computed tomography. The data were obtained in a study of T cells in Graves' hyperthyroidism and ophthalmopathy.

Whole-study findings and limits: Most clonotypes expanded in the thyroid (above 0.001) were also present in blood.

The sample was blood. The receptor's source is a man in his forties or fifties with Graves' hyperthyroidism. The rearrangement uses TRBV6-1 and TRBJ2-1; no clear D. The CDR3 coding sequence is TGTGCCAGCAGTTATGTCAAATCCGAGCAGTTCTTC. Encoded protein: CASSYVKSEQFF.